These 28 T cell receptor beta chains originate from one sample sequenced in a study of beta chain features in type 1 diabetes. General study findings and limits: Across all four CD4+ subsets, people with type 1 diabetes showed modestly shorter TCRB CDR3s.

Of the isolated RNA, all was reverse transcribed, and so the sequenced material was expressed TCRB transcripts. Some clones are missing from TCRdb's copy, which holds only in-frame ones; the method was immunoSEQ multiplex PCR. The table includes 500,000 to 850,000 clones, over 12% detected once. These TCRs are of unknown antigen specificity. The sample was naive CD4+ T cells from blood. Receptor source: a man between 18 and 35 years old with type 1 diabetes.

The rearrangement uses TRBV4-1 and TRBJ1-1; D gene uncertain. Trimming pared 3 bases from V and 6 bases from J, leaving 5 bases between. Germline lookup yields CDR1 MGHRA and CDR2 YSYEKL. This CDR3 contains 11 residues. The CDR3 bases are TGCGCCAGCAGCCAGAGGTCTGAAGCTTTCTTT. Translating gives CASSQRSEAFF.

The V and J genes are TRBV14 and TRBJ2-7; D possibly corresponds to TRBD2 (6 bases). The CDR3 extends over 14 amino acids. Per the germline V gene, CDR1 is SGHDN and CDR2 is FVKESK. V was trimmed by 4 bases and J by 4 bases, leaving 14 bases between them. The CDR3, as DNA: TGTGCCAGCAGCCCCTATTGGACTACTTACGAGCAGTACTTC. Residues: CASSPYWTTYEQYF.

The gene calls are TRBV2 and TRBJ2-7, with a weak D call TRBD1 (5 bases). V gave up 6 bases and J gave up 0 bases, with 12 bases separating them. The length of the CDR3 is 14 residues. CDR1 is SNHLY and CDR2 is FYNNEI in the germline V gene. DNA for the CDR3: TGTGCCAGCAGGTCGGTGACAGCCTCCTACGAGCAGTACTTC. Its protein is CASRSVTASYEQYF. Looking up the rest from reference TRBV2 and TRBJ2-7 gives the full variable domain: EPEVTQTPSHQVTQMGQEVILRCVPISNHLYFYWYRQILGQKVEFLVSFYNNEISEKSEIFDDQFSVERPDGSNFTLKIRSTKLEDSAMYFCASRSVTASYEQYFGPGTRLTVT.

This rearrangement joins TRBV10-1 to TRBJ2-7; TRBD2 is a possible D gene (5 bases). Per the germline V gene, CDR1 is WNHNN and CDR2 is SYGVQD (reference sequence). The CDR3 extends over 15 amino acids. V lost 6 bases, J lost 0 bases, and 15 bases lay in between. The CDR3 DNA reads TGCGCCAGCAGGGAAACTAGGTACCTCTCCTACGAGCAGTACTTC. The encoded protein is CASRETRYLSYEQYF.

There are a few counts of this clone. The chain employs TRBV29-1 and TRBJ1-1; D gene ambiguous. CDR3 length: 13 residues. The germline V and J ends were trimmed by 2 bases and 4 bases, with 11 bases remaining between them. The germline V gene encodes CDR1 SQVTM and CDR2 ANQGSEA. CDR3 in DNA: TGCAGCGTTGAATCGGATAGGATCACTGAAGCTTTCTTT. Its protein is CSVESDRITEAFF.

The sample holds a few counts of this clone. This chain connects TRBV9 to TRBJ2-7; D tentatively fits TRBD1 or TRBD2 (10 bases each). V lost 4 bases and J lost 3, with 20 bases in between. The CDR3 loop spans 16 amino acids. From germline, CDR1 is SGDLS and CDR2 YYNGEE. The CDR3 DNA follows: TGTGCCAGCAGCCCCACTAGCGGGACAGGGGACTACGAGCAGTACTTC. Translating gives CASSPTSGTGDYEQYF.

This chain links TRBV29-1 with TRBJ1-1; 9 positions agree with TRBD1. The length of the CDR3 is 13 residues. CDR1 and CDR2 from the germline V gene are SQVTM and ANQGSEA. V shed 7 bases and J 5 bases; nucleotides not matched to a gene: 8. CDR3 nucleotide sequence: TGCAGCGCCCCGGACAGGGGAAGGACTGAAGCTTTCTTT. This encodes CSAPDRGRTEAFF.

The chain employs TRBV7-2 and TRBJ1-1; perhaps TRBD1 as D (6 bases). Germline V lookup: CDR1 SGHTA, CDR2 FQGNSA. The CDR3 spans 14 residues. V was trimmed by 3 bases and J by 4 bases, leaving 12 bases between them. The CDR3 loop is CASSFGGPSTEAFF. The CDR3 nucleotides are TGTGCCAGCAGCTTCGGGGGCCCGAGCACTGAAGCTTTCTTT. Looking up the rest from reference TRBV7-2 and TRBJ1-1 gives the full variable domain: GAGVSQSPSNKVTEKGKDVELRCDPISGHTALYWYRQSLGQGLEFLIYFQGNSAPDKSGLPSDRFSAERTGGSVSTLTIQRTQQEDSAVYLCASSFGGPSTEAFFGQGTRLTVV.

This clone occurred a few times. The chain couples TRBV5-4 to TRBJ1-2; 8 bases are a match to TRBD1. This CDR3 comprises 14 residues. Germline-derived CDR1 and CDR2 are SGHNT and YYREEE (reference sequence). Trimming at V came to 5 bases and at J to 5 bases, leaving 8 bases not matched to a gene. The CDR3 nucleotides are TGTGCCAGCAGACCTGACAGGGGTTTTTATGGCTACACCTTC. Protein product: CASRPDRGFYGYTF.

This clone was counted between two and nine times. V is TRBV28 and J is TRBJ2-3; D is unresolved. The CDR3 covers 14 residues. CDR1 is MDHEN, CDR2 SYDVKM, per germline. Trimming pared 5 bases from V and 1 base from J, leaving 10 bases between. The CDR3 is CASSQGPGTDTQYF. In DNA, the CDR3 is TGTGCCAGCAGTCAAGGGCCAGGCACAGATACGCAGTATTTT.

V is TRBV25-1 and J is TRBJ2-7, with TRBD2 matching 14 bases. The V segment lost 6 bases and the J segment 5 bases; nucleotides outside the gene matches: 3. The CDR3 sequence is 14 residues long. Germline V gene data show CDR1 as MGHDK and CDR2 as SYGVNS. The CDR3 loop reads CASRGTSGSHEQYF. The CDR3, as DNA: TGTGCCAGCAGAGGGACTAGCGGGAGCCACGAGCAGTACTTC.

This clone showed up just a few times. The chain employs TRBV4-2 and TRBJ2-5; D might be TRBD1 (5 bases). Germline CDR1 reads LGHNA; CDR2 reads YNFKEQ. The CDR3 length is 14 residues. Deletions cut 3 bases from V and 1 base from J, with 9 bases between. CDR3: CASSQAGFQETQYF. The CDR3 region has the DNA TGTGCCAGCAGCCAGGCAGGGTTCCAAGAGACCCAGTACTTC.

This clone was seen a few times. The sample has other DNA sequences that encode this CDR3 too. The chain uses TRBV2 and TRBJ1-1; weak D call: TRBD1 (6 bases). V was clipped by 4 bases and J by 2 bases, with 8 bases between them. This CDR3 contains 13 residues. Germline CDR1 and CDR2: SNHLY and FYNNEI. The CDR3 bases are TGTGCCAGCAGTGCGGACAGAAACACTGAAGCTTTCTTT. This translates into CASSADRNTEAFF.

The chain joins TRBV19 to TRBJ2-5; D is undetermined. The CDR3 is 14 residues long. Germline CDR1 LNHDA, CDR2 SQIVND (reference sequence). Trimming pared 4 bases from V and 4 bases from J, leaving 13 bases between. The CDR3: CASSTASVAETQYF. For the CDR3, the DNA is TGTGCCAGTAGTACCGCTTCGGTCGCAGAGACCCAGTACTTC. Full variable domain (missing parts from reference TRBV19 and TRBJ2-5): DGGITQSPKYLFRKEGQNVTLSCEQNLNHDAMYWYRQDPGQGLRLIYYSQIVNDFQKGDIAEGYSVSREKKESFPLTVTSAQKNPTAFYLCASSTASVAETQYFGPGTRLLVL.

The V and J genes are TRBV18 and TRBJ1-4, with a tentative D call TRBD1 (5 bases). Germline V gene lookup returns CDR1 KGHSH and CDR2 LQKENI. Trimming cost V 4 bases and J 7 bases, with 19 bases left between them. This CDR3 is built from 16 residues. CDR3 sequence: CASSRQDNQKGEKLFF. The DNA of the CDR3 is TGTGCCAGCTCACGGCAGGACAACCAAAAGGGTGAAAAACTGTTTTTT. The full variable domain, its missing parts supplied by reference TRBV18 and TRBJ1-4, is NAGVMQNPRHLVRRRGQEARLRCSPMKGHSHVYWYRQLPEEGLKFMVYLQKENIIDESGMPKERFSAEFPKEGPSILRIQQVVRGDSAAYFCASSRQDNQKGEKLFFGSGTQLSVL.

The chain joins TRBV27 to TRBJ1-1; 9 nucleotides align to TRBD1. The germline V gene encodes CDR1 MNHEY and CDR2 SMNVEV (reference sequence). The CDR3 has 19 residues. With 4 bases clipped from V and 0 bases from J, the junction kept 15 bases outside the gene matches. CDR3 sequence reads: CASSSLYRTGEMMNTEAFF. The CDR3 region has the DNA TGTGCCAGCAGTTCCCTTTACCGGACAGGGGAGATGATGAACACTGAAGCTTTCTTT.

This clone was picked up a small number of times. V and J are TRBV5-4 and TRBJ2-3, with TRBD2 matching over 10 bases. The CDR3 is 16 residues long. Germline CDR1 reads SGHNT; CDR2 reads YYREEE (reference sequence). With V trimmed by 6 bases and J by 1 base, 8 bases remained unmatched. In DNA, the CDR3 is TGTGCCAGCAAGGCTAGCGGGAGCATGGGCACAGATACGCAGTATTTT. This gives the protein CASKASGSMGTDTQYF.

This clone has only a few counts. V and J are TRBV2 and TRBJ2-2; tentatively, D is TRBD2 (6 bases). CDR3 length: 13 residues. V gave up 7 bases and J gave up 4 bases, with 10 bases separating them. CDR1 and CDR2 from the germline V gene are SNHLY and FYNNEI. The CDR3 nucleotides are TGTGCCAGCACCCGGGAGTTCACCGGGGAGCTGTTTTTT. This translates into CASTREFTGELFF.

The chain recombines TRBV14 with TRBJ1-2; TRBD1 agrees at 10 bases. This CDR3 has 16 residues. J lost 4 bases, V lost 1 base, and 6 bases had no gene match. The germline V gene encodes CDR1 SGHDN and CDR2 FVKESK. CDR3 DNA: TGTGCCAGCAGCCAAGGCCAGACAGGGGGCATCTATGGCTACACCTTC. Translated: CASSQGQTGGIYGYTF.

V usage is TRBV30 and J usage is TRBJ2-1, with a tentative D call TRBD2 (6 bases). Germline lookup yields CDR1 GTSNPN and CDR2 SVGIG (reference sequence). Trimming removed 1 base from V and 3 bases from J, with 16 bases in between. The CDR3 covers 16 residues. In DNA form, the CDR3 reads TGTGCCTGGAGTGGCGGATCGCGGGAAATCTACAATGAGCAGTTCTTC. Translation gives CAWSGGSREIYNEQFF.

The V gene is TRBV4-3, the J gene TRBJ1-1; D not certain. V was pared by 5 bases and J by 3 bases, with 10 bases between. This CDR3 has 13 residues. CDR1 LGHNA and CDR2 YSLEER come from the germline V gene. The CDR3 nucleotides are TGCGCCAGCAGCTCCCGACTGGACACTGAAGCTTTCTTT. The encoded protein is CASSSRLDTEAFF.

The chain has TRBV7-8 and TRBJ2-5; D may correspond to TRBD1 or TRBD2 (5 bases each). Trimming pared 4 bases from V and 2 bases from J, leaving 11 bases between. The CDR3 length is 14 residues. Germline lookup yields CDR1 SGHVS and CDR2 FQNEAQ. The CDR3 loop reads CASSSGRGQETQYF. The CDR3 DNA follows: TGTGCCAGCAGCTCGGGACGGGGACAAGAGACCCAGTACTTC.

This chain links TRBV6-5 with TRBJ2-3; 9 nucleotides match TRBD2. V shed 2 bases and J 3 bases; nucleotides not matched to a gene: 3. The CDR3 covers 15 residues. Germline V gene lookup returns CDR1 MNHEY and CDR2 SVGAGI. The CDR3 nucleotides read TGTGCCAGCAGTTACATGCGGGGGGGAACAGATACGCAGTATTTT. This gives the protein CASSYMRGGTDTQYF.

This clone occurred a few times. This rearrangement joins TRBV6-5 to TRBJ1-1; D call uncertain. Germline V lookup: CDR1 MNHEY, CDR2 SVGAGI. The V gene lost 5 bases and the J gene lost 5 bases, with 9 bases spanning the gap. This CDR3 region has 12 residues. This chain's CDR3 is CASSREKTEAFF. The CDR3, as DNA: TGTGCCAGCAGTCGAGAGAAAACTGAAGCTTTCTTT.

With regard to this clone: The same CDR3 arises from other DNA sequences in this sample as well. This chain uses TRBV20-1 with TRBJ2-1; D is unresolved. Germline-derived CDR1 and CDR2 are DFQATT and SNEGSKA (reference sequence). The CDR3 runs 10 residues. Trimming cost V 3 bases and J 7 bases, with 4 bases left between them. DNA for the CDR3: TGCAGTGCTAGGGATAATGAGCAGTTCTTC. As protein: CSARDNEQFF.

The table lists this clone with a few counts. The chain combines TRBV21-1 with TRBJ2-6; the listed D gene, TRBD1, was not tested against the DNA. TRBV21-1 is an annotated pseudogene. The CDR3 sequence is 17 residues long. The CDR3 region is CASSKPGTVYGANVLTF. The CDR3, as DNA: TGTGCCAGCAGCAAACCCGGGACAGTTTATGGGGCCAACGTCCTGACTTTC.

This clone was detected a few times. The chain recombines TRBV28 with TRBJ2-1, with a weak D call TRBD1 (5 bases). This CDR3 has 11 amino acids. V dropped 8 bases and J dropped 7 bases, with 9 bases sitting between them. Germline V CDR1 and CDR2: MDHEN, SYDVKM. The CDR3 protein is CASPKGNEQFF. DNA for the CDR3: TGTGCCAGCCCCAAGGGGAATGAGCAGTTCTTC.

V is TRBV2 and J is TRBJ2-7, with 8 bases aligning to TRBD1. The CDR3 sequence is 14 residues long. V shed 3 bases and J 3 bases; nucleotides not matched to a gene: 4. CDR1 is SNHLY and CDR2 is FYNNEI in the germline V gene. CDR3 in amino acids: CASSEQGAHYEQYF. The CDR3 bases are TGTGCCAGCAGTGAGCAGGGGGCTCACTACGAGCAGTACTTC. Together with reference TRBV2 and TRBJ2-7, the CDR3 gives the full variable domain: EPEVTQTPSHQVTQMGQEVILRCVPISNHLYFYWYRQILGQKVEFLVSFYNNEISEKSEIFDDQFSVERPDGSNFTLKIRSTKLEDSAMYFCASSEQGAHYEQYFGPGTRLTVT.